Below, one TCR beta chain is given with its context. This clonotype has a count of ten or more. Its antigen has not been determined. Per-nucleotide qualities are absent, and no much larger clonotype sits a single base away. The V and J ends are trimmed by 4 bases and 0 bases, leaving 7 bases between them. The CDR3 goes from the cysteine to the phenylalanine over 12 residues. Only the CDR3 portion is preserved as DNA: 36 bases, with reading frame beginning at the first base. CDR1 and CDR2 (SQVTM, ANQGSEA) derive from the germline V gene. The sequencing machine was an Illumina HiSeq 1500. Using fastp trimming at Q25 and MiXCR clonotype assembly, TCRdb reanalyzed the public sequencing data and kept in-frame beta chains. CDR3 protein sequences are deduplicated, and each keeps its most common genes and DNA. The sample includes about 140,000 distinct CDR3 sequences, with under 8.5% observed a single time. Jointly, the top ten make up 15% to 20% of the sample.

The data derive from a study of T cell repertoires in cytomegalovirus infection (dated by TCRdb to 2018 to 2020). Looking at the study overall: Because public TCR beta signatures pointed to carriage of CMV infection together with the matching HLA type, the HLA type of each donor mattered for the analysis.

What the work shows at the level of the full study, not this receptor alone: In the ex vivo response, HLA-C-restricted CMV-specific TCR beta clonotypes were dominant, and in two of eight donors the single most frequent clonotype came from this HLA-C-restricted group. In both this cohort and an independent approximately 370-donor cohort, the cumulative frequency of public TCR beta family members distinguished carriers of CMV infection plus the relevant HLA type.

This sequence was found in a human donor in good health (CMV status not recorded). Some clones in this sample may be carry-over from other donors' samples. The sequence joins TRBV29-1 to TRBJ2-7; no D gene can be assigned with confidence. The sequenced sample was PBMCs. The nucleotide sequence is given as TGCAGCGTTGGTGGGGACTCCTACGAGCAGTACTTC. This translates into CSVGGDSYEQYF.